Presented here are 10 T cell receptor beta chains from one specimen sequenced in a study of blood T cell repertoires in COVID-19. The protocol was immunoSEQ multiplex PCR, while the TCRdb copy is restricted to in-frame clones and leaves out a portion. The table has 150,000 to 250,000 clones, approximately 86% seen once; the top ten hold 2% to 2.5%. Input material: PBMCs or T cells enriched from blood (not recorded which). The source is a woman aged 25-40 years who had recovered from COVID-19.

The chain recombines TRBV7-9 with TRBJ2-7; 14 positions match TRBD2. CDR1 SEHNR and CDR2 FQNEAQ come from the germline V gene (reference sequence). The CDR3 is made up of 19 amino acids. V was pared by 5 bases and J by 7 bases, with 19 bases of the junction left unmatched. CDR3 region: CASSLSLETGTSGSREQYF. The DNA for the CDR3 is TGTGCCAGCAGCCTAAGCCTTGAGACCGGGACTAGCGGGAGTCGGGAGCAGTACTTC. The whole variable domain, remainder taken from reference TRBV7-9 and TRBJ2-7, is DTGVSQNPRHKITKRGQNVTFRCDPISEHNRLYWYRQTLGQGPEFLTYFQNEAQLEKSRLLSDRFSAERPKGSFSTLEIQRTEQGDSAMYLCASSLSLETGTSGSREQYFGPGTRLTVT.

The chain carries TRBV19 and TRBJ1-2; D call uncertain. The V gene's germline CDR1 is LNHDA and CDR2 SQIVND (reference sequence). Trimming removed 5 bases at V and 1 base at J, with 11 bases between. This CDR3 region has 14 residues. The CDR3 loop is CASSPTPDNYGYTF. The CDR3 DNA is TGTGCCAGTAGTCCTACCCCCGATAACTATGGCTACACCTTC.

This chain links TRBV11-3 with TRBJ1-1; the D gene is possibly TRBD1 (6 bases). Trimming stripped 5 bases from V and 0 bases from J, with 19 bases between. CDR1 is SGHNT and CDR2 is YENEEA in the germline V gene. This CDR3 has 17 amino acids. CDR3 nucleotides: TGTGCCAGCAGCCTCCGAAGGGGGGGGGAGATGAACACTGAAGCTTTCTTT. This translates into CASSLRRGGEMNTEAFF. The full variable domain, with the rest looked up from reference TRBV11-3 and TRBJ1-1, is EAGVVQSPRYKIIEKKQPVAFWCNPISGHNTLYWYLQNLGQGPELLIRYENEEAVDDSQLPKDRFSAERLKGVDSTLKIQPAELGDSAVYLCASSLRRGGEMNTEAFFGQGTRLTVV.

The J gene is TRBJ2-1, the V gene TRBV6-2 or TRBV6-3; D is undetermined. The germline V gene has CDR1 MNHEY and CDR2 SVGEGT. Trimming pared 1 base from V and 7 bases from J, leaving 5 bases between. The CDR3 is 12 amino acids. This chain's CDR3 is CASSYFGNEQFF. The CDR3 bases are TGTGCCAGCAGTTACTTCGGGAATGAGCAGTTCTTC.

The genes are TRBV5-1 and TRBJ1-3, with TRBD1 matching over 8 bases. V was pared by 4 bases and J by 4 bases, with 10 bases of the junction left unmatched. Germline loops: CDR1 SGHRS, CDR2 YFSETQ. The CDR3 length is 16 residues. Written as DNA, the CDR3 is TGCGCCAGCAGCCCCGGGACAGGCGACGCGGGAAACACCATATATTTT. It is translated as CASSPGTGDAGNTIYF.

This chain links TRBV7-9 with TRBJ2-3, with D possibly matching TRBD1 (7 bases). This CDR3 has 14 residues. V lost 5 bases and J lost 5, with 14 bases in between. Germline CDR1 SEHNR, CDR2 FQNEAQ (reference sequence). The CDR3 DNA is TGTGCCAGCAGCCAGGGGACAGCGGGAGATACGCAGTATTTT. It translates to CASSQGTAGDTQYF. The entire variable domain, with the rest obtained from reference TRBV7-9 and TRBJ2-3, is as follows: DTGVSQNPRHKITKRGQNVTFRCDPISEHNRLYWYRQTLGQGPEFLTYFQNEAQLEKSRLLSDRFSAERPKGSFSTLEIQRTEQGDSAMYLCASSQGTAGDTQYFGPGTRLTVL.

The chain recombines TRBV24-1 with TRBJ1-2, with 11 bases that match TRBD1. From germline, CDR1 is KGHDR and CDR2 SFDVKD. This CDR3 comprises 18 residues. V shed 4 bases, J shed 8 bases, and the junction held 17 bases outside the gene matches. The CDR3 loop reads CATSDGGSWTGGETGYTF. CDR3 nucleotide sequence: TGTGCCACCAGTGACGGGGGGAGTTGGACAGGGGGCGAAACAGGCTACACCTTC.

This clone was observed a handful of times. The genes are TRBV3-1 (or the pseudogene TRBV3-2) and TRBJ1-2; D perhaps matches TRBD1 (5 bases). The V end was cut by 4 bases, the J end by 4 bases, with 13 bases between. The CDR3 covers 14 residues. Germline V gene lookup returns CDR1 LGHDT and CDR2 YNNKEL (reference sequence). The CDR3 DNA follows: TGTGCCAGCAGCCCCCGGGGGGTAAGCTATGGCTACACCTTC. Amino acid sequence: CASSPRGVSYGYTF.

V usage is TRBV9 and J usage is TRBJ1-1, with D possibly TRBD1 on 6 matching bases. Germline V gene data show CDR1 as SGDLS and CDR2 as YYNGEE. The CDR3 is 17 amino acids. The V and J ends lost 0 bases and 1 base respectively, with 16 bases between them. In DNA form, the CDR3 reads TGTGCCAGCAGCGTAGAGGGGAGGGGGGTTTCGAACACTGAAGCTTTCTTT. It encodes CASSVEGRGVSNTEAFF. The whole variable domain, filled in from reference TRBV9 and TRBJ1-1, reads DSGVTQTPKHLITATGQRVTLRCSPRSGDLSVYWYQQSLDQGLQFLIQYYNGEERAKGNILERFSAQQFPDLHSELNLSSLELGDSALYFCASSVEGRGVSNTEAFFGQGTRLTVV.

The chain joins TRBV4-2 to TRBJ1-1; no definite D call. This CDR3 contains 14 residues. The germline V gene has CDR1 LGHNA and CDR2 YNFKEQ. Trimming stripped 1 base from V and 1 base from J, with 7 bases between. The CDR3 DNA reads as TGTGCCAGCAGCCAAGCCCCCAAGAACACTGAAGCTTTCTTT. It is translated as CASSQAPKNTEAFF.